The present TCR beta chain was sequenced within a study of blood T cell repertoires in COVID-19. Study in general: COVID-19 samples collected from the United States, Italy and Spain covered acute and convalescent phases.

Germline lookup yields CDR1 SGHVS and CDR2 FNYEAQ. This CDR3 is 14 amino acids long. Trimming took 1 base from V and 2 from J, leaving 6 bases between them. Profiled with immunoSEQ multiplex PCR; TCRdb holds only in-frame clones, not every one. The table lists 320,000 or so clones, over 80% of them singletons. Adults between about 18 and 95 years of age took part from under 25 US areas. Participants reported their clinical history, and cohort assignment relied on those reports. Cohort 3 recovery required two negative PCRs, clearance, or symptom resolution. The chain is built from TRBV7-6 and TRBJ1-5; the D is unclear. Material for sequencing was PBMCs or T cells enriched from blood (not recorded which). The clonotype comes from a man aged 25 to 40 who had recovered from COVID-19. The CDR3 here is CASSLVIGNQPQHF. In nucleotides, the CDR3 is TGTGCCAGCAGCTTAGTCATAGGCAATCAGCCCCAGCATTTT.